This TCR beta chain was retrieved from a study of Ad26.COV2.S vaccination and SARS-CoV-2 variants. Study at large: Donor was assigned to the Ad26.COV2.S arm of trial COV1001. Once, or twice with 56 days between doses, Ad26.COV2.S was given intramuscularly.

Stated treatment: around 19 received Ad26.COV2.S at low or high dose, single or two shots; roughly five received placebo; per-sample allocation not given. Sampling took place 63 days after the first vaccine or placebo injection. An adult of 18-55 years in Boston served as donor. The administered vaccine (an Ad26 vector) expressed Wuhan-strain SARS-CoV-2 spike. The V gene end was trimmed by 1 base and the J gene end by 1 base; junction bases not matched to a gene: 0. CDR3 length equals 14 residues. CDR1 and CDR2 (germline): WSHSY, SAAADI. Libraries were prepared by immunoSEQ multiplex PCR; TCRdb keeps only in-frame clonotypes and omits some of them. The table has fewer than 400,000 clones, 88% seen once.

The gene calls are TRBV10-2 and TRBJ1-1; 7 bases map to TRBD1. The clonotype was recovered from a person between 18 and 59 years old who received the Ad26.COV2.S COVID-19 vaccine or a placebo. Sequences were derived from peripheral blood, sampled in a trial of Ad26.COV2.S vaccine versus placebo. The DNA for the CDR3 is TGCGCCAGCAGTGAGTACAGGGGGAACACTGAAGCTTTCTTT. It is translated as CASSEYRGNTEAFF.